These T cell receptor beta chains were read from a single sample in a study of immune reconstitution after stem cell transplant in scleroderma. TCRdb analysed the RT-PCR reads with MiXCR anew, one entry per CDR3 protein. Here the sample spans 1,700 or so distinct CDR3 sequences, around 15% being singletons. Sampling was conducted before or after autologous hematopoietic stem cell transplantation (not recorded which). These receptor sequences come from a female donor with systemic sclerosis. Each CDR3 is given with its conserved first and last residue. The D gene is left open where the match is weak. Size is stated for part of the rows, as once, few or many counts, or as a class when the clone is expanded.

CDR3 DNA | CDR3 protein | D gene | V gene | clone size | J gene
TGTGCCAGCAGCGTAGCCCCGGACACCGGGGAGCTGTTTTTT | CASSVAPDTGELFF | NA | TRBV9 | large | TRBJ2-2
TGCGCCAGCAGCGCGGGACAGGGGGCACGTTATGAAAAACTGTTTTTT | CASSAGQGARYEKLFF | TRBD1 | TRBV5-1 | few | TRBJ1-4
TGTGCCAGCAGCTTAGTACCACAGTTGGGATTGAACATTCAGTACTTC | CASSLVPQLGLNIQYF | NA | TRBV11-2 | once | TRBJ2-4
TGTGCCAGCAGCCCCCTTGGGACAGGGGAGAAAGGAAACACCATATATTTT | CASSPLGTGEKGNTIYF | TRBD1 | TRBV9 | NA | TRBJ1-3
TGCAGCGTTGGAACGGGAGGGCCCGAGCAGTACTTC | CSVGTGGPEQYF | TRBD2 | TRBV29-1 | NA | TRBJ2-7
TGTGCCAGCAGTTACCCTAGGGATCAGCCCCAGCATTTT | CASSYPRDQPQHF | NA | TRBV6-2/TRBV6-3 | NA | TRBJ1-5
TGTGCCAGCAGCTTAGAAGGCATGAACACTGAAGCTTTCTTT | CASSLEGMNTEAFF | NA | TRBV7-9 | NA | TRBJ1-1
TGTGCCAGTAGTCGGGGACAGGGATTCTCCTACGAGCAGTACTTC | CASSRGQGFSYEQYF | TRBD1 | TRBV19 | medium-sized | TRBJ2-7
TGCGCCAGCAGTTATCATCAAGCGGATTACTATGGCTACACCTTC | CASSYHQADYYGYTF | NA | TRBV5-1 | few | TRBJ1-2
TGCAGTGCTAGAGAGGGCACTTATAGCAATCAGCCCCAGCATTTT | CSAREGTYSNQPQHF | NA | TRBV20-1 | few | TRBJ1-5
TGTGCCAGCAGCCCAGCGAACTACGAGCAGTACTTC | CASSPANYEQYF | NA | TRBV14 | NA | TRBJ2-7
TGTGCCAGCAGCTTACGACTAGCGGGGGGCACAGATACGCAGTATTTT | CASSLRLAGGTDTQYF | TRBD2 | TRBV7-6 | NA | TRBJ2-3
TGCAGCGTAGAATCACGGACAGGGAAGTATGGCTACACCTTC | CSVESRTGKYGYTF | TRBD1 | TRBV29-1 | NA | TRBJ1-2
TGCGCCAGCAGCTCCGAGGGGGGGTTTTCTCCCAATTCACCCCTCCACTTT | CASSSEGGFSPNSPLHF | NA | TRBV5-1 | medium-sized | TRBJ1-6
TGTGCCAGCAGTTACTCGAGGGGGGGTACAGCTGGAAACACCATATATTTT | CASSYSRGGTAGNTIYF | NA | TRBV6-5 | few | TRBJ1-3
TGTGCCAGCAGCTTGGCCAGTATGTCAGTGGGAGAGACCCAGTACTTC | CASSLASMSVGETQYF | NA | TRBV5-4 | once | TRBJ2-5
TGTGCCAGCAGCTTATGGGGGGCTGGAAACACCATATATTTT | CASSLWGAGNTIYF | NA | TRBV7-6 | medium-sized | TRBJ1-3
TGCGCCAGCAGTCCAGACGGATTCTATGGCTACACCTTC | CASSPDGFYGYTF | NA | TRBV10-2 | medium-sized | TRBJ1-2
TGCAGTGTTGCGGGGGCTGCAACTAATGAAAAACTGTTTTTT | CSVAGAATNEKLFF | NA | TRBV20-1 | few | TRBJ1-4
TGTGCCAGCAGCTCCTTTCCGCAAGAGACCCAGTACTTC | CASSSFPQETQYF | NA | TRBV7-3 | large | TRBJ2-5
TGCGCCAGCAGCTTTGTAAGGGGCGATGGCCACACCTTC | CASSFVRGDGHTF | NA | TRBV5-1 | few | TRBJ1-2
TGTGCCAGCAGTTTGAGACAGGCCTATGGCTACACCTTC | CASSLRQAYGYTF | NA | TRBV27 | medium-sized | TRBJ1-2
TGTGCCAGCAGCAAAGAGGCAGGTTTTGGCTACACCTTC | CASSKEAGFGYTF | NA | TRBV21-1 | NA | TRBJ1-2
TGTGCCAGCAGCCCAGAGGGGGGGGGCCCTAATACGCAGTATTTT | CASSPEGGGPNTQYF | NA | TRBV6-4 | NA | TRBJ2-3
TGTGCCAGCAGCCGAGACGGACAGGGAGACTCACCCCTCCACTTT | CASSRDGQGDSPLHF | TRBD1 | TRBV3-1 | few | TRBJ1-6
TGTGCCAGCAGCTATAGTGCAGGGGCTACCTACAATGAGCAGTTCTTC | CASSYSAGATYNEQFF | NA | TRBV11-2 | NA | TRBJ2-1
TGCGCCAGCCTGGAGATAGCGGGGAGCACAGATACGCAGTATTTT | CASLEIAGSTDTQYF | TRBD2 | TRBV5-1 | few | TRBJ2-3
TGCGCCAGCAGCTTGGCCGAGTCGGGACAGGGGTTCGACGAGCAGTACTTC | CASSLAESGQGFDEQYF | TRBD1 | TRBV5-1 | few | TRBJ2-7
TGTGCCAGCAGCTTACGGCGACAGCAAGAGACCCAGTACTTC | CASSLRRQQETQYF | NA | TRBV7-2 | medium-sized | TRBJ2-5
TGTGCCAGCAGACGATCGGGACAGAACTACAATGAGCAGTTCTTC | CASRRSGQNYNEQFF | TRBD1 | TRBV12-3/TRBV12-4 | medium-sized | TRBJ2-1
TGTGCCAGCAGTGTTGACATACCGCGGGGGACTAGCACAGATACGCAGTATTTT | CASSVDIPRGTSTDTQYF | TRBD2 | TRBV12-3/TRBV12-4 | medium-sized | TRBJ2-3
TGCGCCAGCACCCCGGACAGCTCCTACGAGCAGTACTTC | CASTPDSSYEQYF | NA | TRBV5-1 | NA | TRBJ2-7
TGTGCCATCAACCCGGGGGGGTCTGGGGGTTCACCCCTCCACTTT | CAINPGGSGGSPLHF | NA | TRBV10-3 | medium-sized | TRBJ1-6
TGTGCCTGGACCGGCCAGTCTAATTCACCCCTCCACTTT | CAWTGQSNSPLHF | NA | TRBV30 | medium-sized | TRBJ1-6
TGTGCCAGCAGCTTAGCCCTAGCGGGGGCAGGGGAGCAGTACTTC | CASSLALAGAGEQYF | TRBD2 | TRBV7-6 | NA | TRBJ2-7
TGTGCCAGCACATACTCCGGGGCAGATACGCAGTATTTT | CASTYSGADTQYF | NA | TRBV27 | large | TRBJ2-3
TGTGCCAGTGCGGGGCCCAGGGACCAGTACTTC | CASAGPRDQYF | NA | TRBV2 | few | TRBJ2-5
TGTGCCAGCAGCTCCGGGACTAGCGGGCTCGAGACCCAGTACTTC | CASSSGTSGLETQYF | TRBD2 | TRBV2 | medium-sized | TRBJ2-5
TGCGCCAGCAGCCCCCTGACCAGCACAGATACGCAGTATTTT | CASSPLTSTDTQYF | NA | TRBV4-1 | few | TRBJ2-3
TGCAGTGCTAGTTCCTCGGGCGGGGATTTGGATGAGCAGTTCTTC | CSASSSGGDLDEQFF | NA | TRBV20-1 | few | TRBJ2-1
TGTGCCACCAGTGACCTTGTATTGTATGAGCAGTTCTTC | CATSDLVLYEQFF | NA | TRBV24-1 | medium-sized | TRBJ2-1
TGTGCCAGCAGTTCCTCCTACGAGCAGTACTTC | CASSSSYEQYF | NA | TRBV12-3/TRBV12-4 | NA | TRBJ2-7
TGCAGTGCTAGTTCGGGGCTCGAGCAGTACTTC | CSASSGLEQYF | NA | TRBV20-1 | large | TRBJ2-7
TGCGCCAGCAGCTTGGATTCAGCTAACACTGAAGCTTTCTTT | CASSLDSANTEAFF | NA | TRBV5-1 | NA | TRBJ1-1
TGTGCCAGCAGTGAAGGGTTGATTAGTTTAGGGTACAATGAGCAGTTCTTC | CASSEGLISLGYNEQFF | NA | TRBV2 | medium-sized | TRBJ2-1
TGTGCCAGCAGTTTAGATGAGGGGTACGAGCAGTACTTC | CASSLDEGYEQYF | NA | TRBV12-3/TRBV12-4 | NA | TRBJ2-7
TGCAGCGTTGAATACCTGGATTCCTACGAGCAGTACTTC | CSVEYLDSYEQYF | NA | TRBV29-1 | medium-sized | TRBJ2-7
TGTGCCAGCAGCCCTACCGGGGGGGGCAATGAGCAGTTCTTC | CASSPTGGGNEQFF | TRBD2 | TRBV27 | few | TRBJ2-1
TGTGCCAGTACCTCACAGGGAGCAGATACGCAGTATTTT | CASTSQGADTQYF | NA | TRBV19 | few | TRBJ2-3
TGTGCCAGCAGTGTGAGGGGGCTGGATAGCAATCAGCCCCAGCATTTT | CASSVRGLDSNQPQHF | TRBD1 | TRBV2 | NA | TRBJ1-5
TGCAGTGCTAGAGGTCTAGCGGGATCAAGCTACGAGCAGTACTTC | CSARGLAGSSYEQYF | TRBD2 | TRBV20-1 | NA | TRBJ2-7
TGTGCCATCAGTGAAGGGGGGGAACAAGAGACCCAGTACTTC | CAISEGGEQETQYF | NA | TRBV10-3 | medium-sized | TRBJ2-5
TGCAGCGCAACCACGGGACAGGGGACAGCCAAAAACATTCAGTACTTC | CSATTGQGTAKNIQYF | TRBD1 | TRBV29-1 | few | TRBJ2-4
TGCGCCAGCAGCTTAACAGGGCAAGACGAGCAGTACTTC | CASSLTGQDEQYF | NA | TRBV5-1 | NA | TRBJ2-7